What follows are 29 T cell receptor beta chains derived from one specimen sequenced in a study of STAT3 mutations in large granular lymphocyte leukemia. The study's findings and limits: Every T-cell large granular lymphocyte leukemia patient had at least one immunodominant TCR beta clonotype.

These TCRs' antigens remain unknown. Profiled with immunoSEQ multiplex PCR; TCRdb holds only in-frame clones, not every one. The repertoire has 20,000 or so clones, around 92% of them found once; the top ten carry roughly 45%. Sample: peripheral blood mononuclear cells. The receptors were sampled from a man aged 60 to 69 with T-cell large granular lymphocyte leukemia. Some clones in this sample may be carry-over from other donors' samples.

The CDR3 loop is CASSYSRFSSSYGYTF. The CDR3 nucleotides are TGTGCCAGCAGTTACTCGAGGTTCAGCTCCTCCTATGGCTACACCTTC. The rearrangement links TRBV6-5 to TRBJ1-2, with D uncertain. The V end was cut by 0 bases, the J end by 4 bases, with 15 bases between. Germline-derived CDR1 and CDR2 are MNHEY and SVGAGI. CDR3 length: 16 residues.

The rearrangement links TRBV5-1 to TRBJ1-5, with D possibly matching TRBD1 (5 bases). This CDR3 spans 14 amino acids. Germline V gives CDR1 SGHRS, CDR2 YFSETQ. V was shortened by 0 bases and J by 6 bases, with 10 bases between the two germline ends. The CDR3 nucleotides read TGCGCCAGCAGCTTGGGGCAGGGAACTCAGCCCCAGCATTTT. Encoded protein: CASSLGQGTQPQHF.

The rearrangement links TRBV9 to TRBJ2-7, with a weak D call TRBD2 (5 bases). Germline V lookup: CDR1 SGDLS, CDR2 YYNGEE. The germline V and J ends were trimmed by 6 bases and 2 bases, with 15 bases remaining between them. The CDR3 contains 14 residues. The CDR3, as DNA: TGTGCCAGCACCCCTAGGAGCGGCGCCTACGAGCAGTACTTC. Its protein product is CASTPRSGAYEQYF.

The chain joins TRBV5-1 to TRBJ2-3, with 11 bases that match TRBD2. The CDR3 loop spans 15 amino acids. The germline gives CDR1 SGHRS, CDR2 YFSETQ. V was clipped by 3 bases and J by 5 bases; unmatched bases: 5. This CDR3 reads CASSSGTSGLDTQYF. Here the CDR3 DNA reads TGCGCCAGCAGCTCGGGGACTAGCGGTTTAGATACGCAGTATTTT.

The chain carries TRBV5-1 and TRBJ2-5; D might be TRBD1 or TRBD2, each matching 6 bases. The CDR3 runs 13 residues. CDR1 SGHRS and CDR2 YFSETQ come from the germline V gene. Trimming pared 3 bases from V and 5 bases from J, leaving 11 bases between. CDR3 bases: TGCGCCAGCAGCTACAGGGAGGCGGAGACCCAGTACTTC. It encodes CASSYREAETQYF.

This chain connects TRBV5-1 to TRBJ1-5, with a possible D match to TRBD1 (5 bases). This CDR3 comprises 17 residues. Germline values: CDR1 SGHRS, CDR2 YFSETQ. Trimming took 0 bases from V and 0 from J, leaving 13 bases between them. The DNA for the CDR3 is TGCGCCAGCAGCTTGGGGGCCGGGGGAGGTAGCAATCAGCCCCAGCATTTT. Its protein product is CASSLGAGGGSNQPQHF.

The chain employs TRBV5-4 and TRBJ1-3; the D gene is possibly TRBD1 (6 bases). This CDR3 contains 14 residues. The germline V and J ends were trimmed by 5 bases and 0 bases, with 9 bases remaining between them. In germline, CDR1 is SGHNT, CDR2 YYREEE (reference sequence). CDR3 protein: CASRDSFSGNTIYF. CDR3 in DNA: TGTGCCAGCAGGGACAGTTTCTCTGGAAACACCATATATTTT.

The chain links TRBV10-3 to TRBJ2-1; 7 bases agree with TRBD2. Trimming at V came to 6 bases and at J to 7 bases, leaving 9 bases not matched to a gene. The germline gives CDR1 ENHRY, CDR2 SYGVKD. The CDR3 loop spans 14 amino acids. CDR3 sequence reads: CAIRGGSWGNEQFF. The CDR3 DNA is TGTGCCATCAGGGGCGGGAGTTGGGGGAATGAGCAGTTCTTC.

Concerning this clone itself: One end of the junction does not line up with germline, which may come from a read error. The V call is TRBV7-7, the J call TRBJ1-5; D uncertain. Germline lookup yields CDR1 SSHAT and CDR2 FNYEAQ (reference sequence). This CDR3 spans 12 amino acids. This CDR3 is CASSFPNQPQHF. The CDR3 DNA reads as TGTGCTAGCAGCTTCCCAAATCAGCCCCAGCATTTT.

The chain combines TRBV2 with TRBJ1-3; a possible D gene is TRBD1 (5 bases). The CDR3 is 16 amino acids. Per the germline V gene, CDR1 is SNHLY and CDR2 is FYNNEI. The V end was cut by 1 base, the J end by 4 bases, with 14 bases between. The CDR3 loop is CASSEVLQGLGNTIYF. For the CDR3, the DNA is TGTGCCAGCAGTGAAGTTCTTCAGGGTTTGGGAAACACCATATATTTT.

The chain links TRBV4-2 to TRBJ1-1; D remains ambiguous. From germline, CDR1 is LGHNA and CDR2 YNFKEQ. This CDR3 has 14 residues. Trimming pared 4 bases from V and 6 bases from J, leaving 15 bases between. CDR3 DNA: TGTGCCAGCAGCCTGACCGGGCGGGATGCTGAAGCTTTCTTT. Translating it yields CASSLTGRDAEAFF.

The chain recombines TRBV6-1 with TRBJ1-1; D gene uncertain. V lost 1 base and J lost 0, with 18 bases in between. CDR1 MNHNS and CDR2 SASEGT come from the germline V gene. The CDR3 runs 18 residues. The CDR3 protein is CASSEVFGGSRMNTEAFF. The CDR3 coding sequence is TGTGCCAGCAGTGAAGTCTTTGGAGGGTCCCGGATGAACACTGAAGCTTTCTTT.

The table lists this clone with a count of one. V is TRBV28 and J is TRBJ1-2; 10 bases are shared with TRBD1. The ends lost 8 bases at V and 6 bases at J; junction bases unmatched: 9. Germline loops: CDR1 MDHEN, CDR2 SYDVKM. The CDR3 is 14 residues long. CDR3 amino acids: CASGDLGTGDGYTF. The DNA of the CDR3 is TGTGCCAGCGGCGATCTAGGGACAGGGGATGGCTACACCTTC.

The rearrangement joins TRBV30 to TRBJ1-5, with 7 positions matching TRBD1. Germline V lookup: CDR1 GTSNPN, CDR2 SVGIG (reference sequence). The CDR3 loop spans 15 amino acids. V shed 7 bases, J shed 0 bases, and the junction held 9 bases outside the gene matches. This chain's CDR3 is CAYRDSTYSNQPQHF. The CDR3, as DNA: TGTGCCTATCGGGACAGCACCTATAGCAATCAGCCCCAGCATTTT. Drawing the rest from reference TRBV30 and TRBJ1-5, the complete variable domain is SQTIHQWPATLVQPVGSPLSLECTVEGTSNPNLYWYRQAAGRGLQLLFYSVGIGQISSEVPQNLSASRPQDRQFILSSKKLLLSDSGFYLCAYRDSTYSNQPQHFGDGTRLSIL.

CDR3 protein: CASSPPGLGNYNEQFF. For the CDR3, the DNA is TGTGCCAGCTCACCACCGGGACTGGGCAACTACAATGAGCAGTTCTTC. V is TRBV18 and J is TRBJ2-1, with a possible D match to TRBD2 (6 bases). The CDR3 loop spans 16 amino acids. CDR1 and CDR2 from the germline V gene are KGHSH and LQKENI. V shed 0 bases and J shed 3 bases, with 12 bases lying between them.

The chain employs TRBV6-5 and TRBJ2-2, with D perhaps matching TRBD1 (6 bases). Trimming pared 6 bases from V and 6 bases from J, leaving 14 bases between. Looked up from germline, CDR1 is MNHEY and CDR2 is SVGAGI. The CDR3 length is 14 residues. Here the CDR3 reads CASSRTAVAGELFF. Here the CDR3 DNA reads TGTGCCAGCAGCCGGACAGCCGTTGCCGGGGAGCTGTTTTTT.

The rearrangement links TRBV6-5 to TRBJ2-7, with D perhaps TRBD2 (6 bases). The CDR3 spans 16 residues. Trimming removed 2 bases at V and 5 bases at J, with 19 bases between. Germline V gives CDR1 MNHEY, CDR2 SVGAGI. CDR3 nucleotide sequence: TGTGCCAGCAGTTACGGGGATGGGGGACTTGGACACGAGCAGTACTTC. Amino acid sequence: CASSYGDGGLGHEQYF.

The chain links TRBV18 to TRBJ2-3; 12 bases fit TRBD2. Germline V lookup: CDR1 KGHSH, CDR2 LQKENI. V was clipped by 6 bases and J by 2 bases; unmatched bases: 9. The CDR3 covers 17 residues. The CDR3 coding sequence is TGTGCCAGCTCCCGGATTCGGACTAGCGGGAACACAGATACGCAGTATTTT. This translates into CASSRIRTSGNTDTQYF.

The V gene is TRBV25-1, the J gene TRBJ1-1; D call uncertain. V lost 6 bases and J 4 bases, leaving 6 bases between the germline ends. Germline loops: CDR1 MGHDK, CDR2 SYGVNS. The CDR3 contains 11 residues. The CDR3 sequence is CASSVLTEAFF. CDR3 DNA: TGTGCCAGCAGCGTGCTCACTGAAGCTTTCTTT.

The chain has TRBV28 and TRBJ2-3, with TRBD1 identical over 9 bases. There are 15 residues in the CDR3. Unmatched junction bases numbered 5, after V lost 3 bases and J lost 4 bases. The germline V gene has CDR1 MDHEN and CDR2 SYDVKM. The CDR3 DNA sequence: TGTGCCAGCAGTTTTGGGAGACAGGGGGCAGATACGCAGTATTTT. This encodes CASSFGRQGADTQYF. Supplemented by reference TRBV28 and TRBJ2-3, the full variable domain reads DVKVTQSSRYLVKRTGEKVFLECVQDMDHENMFWYRQDPGLGLRLIYFSYDVKMKEKGDIPEGYSVSREKKERFSLILESASTNQTSMYLCASSFGRQGADTQYFGPGTRLTVL.

The table lists this clone with a count of one. The gene calls are TRBV28 and TRBJ2-7; D remains unclear. The CDR3 loop spans 13 amino acids. The germline V gene has CDR1 MDHEN and CDR2 SYDVKM. Trimming took off 5 bases at V and 2 bases at J, with 10 bases between the two ends. The CDR3 nucleotides read TGTGCCAGCAGTGGGGTCAATCCCTACGAGCAGTACTTC. This encodes CASSGVNPYEQYF.

This chain links TRBV5-1 with TRBJ2-1; D gene ambiguous. Trimming took 0 bases from V and 0 from J, leaving 7 bases between them. The CDR3 spans 15 residues. Germline lookup yields CDR1 SGHRS and CDR2 YFSETQ. The chain's CDR3 is CASSLAKNSYNEQFF. For the CDR3, the DNA is TGCGCCAGCAGCTTGGCAAAAAACTCCTACAATGAGCAGTTCTTC.

CDR3 DNA sequence: TGCGCCAGCAGCTTGGATCGGGAGGGTCGAGCCAAAAACATTCAGTACTTC. Amino acid sequence: CASSLDREGRAKNIQYF. The rearrangement links TRBV5-1 to TRBJ2-4; 8 positions match TRBD2. Germline trimming cut 0 bases from V and 0 bases from J; bases unmatched to any gene: 5. This CDR3 has 17 residues. Germline V lookup: CDR1 SGHRS, CDR2 YFSETQ. The variable domain in full, with the rest retrieved from reference TRBV5-1 and TRBJ2-4, is KAGVTQTPRYLIKTRGQQVTLSCSPISGHRSVSWYQQTPGQGLQFLFEYFSETQRNKGNFPGRFSGRQFSNSRSEMNVSTLELGDSALYLCASSLDREGRAKNIQYFGAGTRLSVL.

The CDR3 DNA follows: TGTGCCTGGCGAAAGGACGAAAACTATGGCTACACCTTC. It specifies CAWRKDENYGYTF. V usage is TRBV30 and J usage is TRBJ1-2; D uncertain. From germline, CDR1 is GTSNPN and CDR2 SVGIG (reference sequence). V shed 5 bases and J shed 2 bases, with 12 bases lying between them. The CDR3 extends over 13 amino acids.

This chain uses TRBV6-1 with TRBJ2-7; no firm D call. This CDR3 has 13 residues. CDR1 is MNHNS, CDR2 SASEGT, per germline. Trimming removed 2 bases at V and 0 bases at J, with 5 bases between. The CDR3 nucleotides are TGTGCCAGCAGTGAATGGATCTCCTACGAGCAGTACTTC. The encoded protein is CASSEWISYEQYF.

V is TRBV27 and J is TRBJ2-1; D is ambiguous. The germline gives CDR1 MNHEY, CDR2 SMNVEV (reference sequence). This CDR3 has 13 residues. Trimming removed 0 bases from V and 9 bases from J, with 9 bases in between. The CDR3 DNA follows: TGTGCCAGCAGTTTATCGTTCAGCCCTGAGCAGTTCTTC. It codes for CASSLSFSPEQFF.

This chain connects TRBV7-9 to TRBJ1-2; TRBD1 might be the D (6 bases). Germline loops: CDR1 SEHNR, CDR2 FQNEAQ (reference sequence). The CDR3 sequence is 14 residues long. Trimming cost V 8 bases and J 5 bases, with 18 bases left between them. The CDR3 DNA sequence: TGTGCCAGCGGAAACGAGGGGGGTGGGTATGGCTACACCTTC. Protein: CASGNEGGGYGYTF.

The chain recombines TRBV4-2 with TRBJ2-1; 9 bases fit TRBD2. Germline V gene sequence: CDR1 LGHNA, CDR2 YNFKEQ. CDR3 length equals 17 residues. With V trimmed by 2 bases and J by 8 bases, 13 bases remained unmatched. CDR3 protein: CASSQSGTSLGLDEQFF. The CDR3 DNA reads as TGTGCCAGCAGCCAATCGGGGACTAGCTTAGGGTTGGATGAGCAGTTCTTC.

The rearrangement links TRBV25-1 to TRBJ1-2, with 7 positions matching TRBD1. The CDR3 is 14 residues long. The ends lost 2 bases at V and 6 bases at J; junction bases unmatched: 6. CDR1 and CDR2 from the germline V gene are MGHDK and SYGVNS. The CDR3 nucleotides are TGTGCCAGCAGTGAACCGGGACAGTGGGATGGCTACACCTTC. Translating gives CASSEPGQWDGYTF.